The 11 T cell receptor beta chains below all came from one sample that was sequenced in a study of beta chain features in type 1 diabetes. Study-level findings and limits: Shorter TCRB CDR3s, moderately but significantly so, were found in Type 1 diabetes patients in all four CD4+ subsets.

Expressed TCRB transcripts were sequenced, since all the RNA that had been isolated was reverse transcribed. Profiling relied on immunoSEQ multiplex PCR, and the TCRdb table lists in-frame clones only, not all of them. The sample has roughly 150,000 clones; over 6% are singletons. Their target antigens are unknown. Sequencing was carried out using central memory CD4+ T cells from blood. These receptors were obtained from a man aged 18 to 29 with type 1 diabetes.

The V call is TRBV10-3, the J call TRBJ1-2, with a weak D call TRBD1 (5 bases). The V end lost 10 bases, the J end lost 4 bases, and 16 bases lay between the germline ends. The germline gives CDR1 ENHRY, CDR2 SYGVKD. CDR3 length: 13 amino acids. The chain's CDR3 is CATNDRTSYGYTF. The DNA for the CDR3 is TGTGCCACCAATGACCGGACATCCTATGGCTACACCTTC.

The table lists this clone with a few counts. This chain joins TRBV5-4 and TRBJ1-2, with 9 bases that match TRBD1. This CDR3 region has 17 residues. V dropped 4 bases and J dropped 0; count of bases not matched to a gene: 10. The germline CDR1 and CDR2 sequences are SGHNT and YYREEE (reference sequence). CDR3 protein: CASSNGQGPLSNYGYTF. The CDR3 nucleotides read TGTGCCAGCAGCAACGGACAGGGGCCGCTTTCTAACTATGGCTACACCTTC.

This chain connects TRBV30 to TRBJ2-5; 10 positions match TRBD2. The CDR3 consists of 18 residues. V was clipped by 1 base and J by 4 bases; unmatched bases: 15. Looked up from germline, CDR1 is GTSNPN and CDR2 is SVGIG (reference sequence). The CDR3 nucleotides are TGTGCCTGGAGTGAGGGGCTAGCGGGAGAGAGGAGGGCAGAGACCCAGTACTTC. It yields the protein CAWSEGLAGERRAETQYF.

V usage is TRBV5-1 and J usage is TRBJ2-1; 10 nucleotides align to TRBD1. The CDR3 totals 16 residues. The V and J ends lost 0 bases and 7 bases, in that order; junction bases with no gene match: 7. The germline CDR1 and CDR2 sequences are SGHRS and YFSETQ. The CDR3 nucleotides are TGCGCCAGCAGCTTGGGCGGGACAGGGGTCCTAAATGAGCAGTTCTTC. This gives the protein CASSLGGTGVLNEQFF. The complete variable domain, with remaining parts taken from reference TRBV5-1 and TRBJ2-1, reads KAGVTQTPRYLIKTRGQQVTLSCSPISGHRSVSWYQQTPGQGLQFLFEYFSETQRNKGNFPGRFSGRQFSNSRSEMNVSTLELGDSALYLCASSLGGTGVLNEQFFGPGTRLTVL.

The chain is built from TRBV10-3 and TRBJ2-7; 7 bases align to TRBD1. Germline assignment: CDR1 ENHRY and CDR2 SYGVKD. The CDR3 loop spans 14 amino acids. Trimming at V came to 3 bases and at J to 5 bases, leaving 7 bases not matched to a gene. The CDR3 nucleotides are TGTGCCATCAGTGACACAGGACAGGCTAACGAGCAGTACTTC. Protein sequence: CAISDTGQANEQYF.

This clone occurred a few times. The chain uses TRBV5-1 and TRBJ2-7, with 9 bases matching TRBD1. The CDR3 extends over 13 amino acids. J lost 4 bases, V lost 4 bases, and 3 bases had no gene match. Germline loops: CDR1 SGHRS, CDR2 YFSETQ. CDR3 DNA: TGCGCCAGCAGCCGGGACAGGGAGTACGAGCAGTACTTC. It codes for CASSRDREYEQYF.

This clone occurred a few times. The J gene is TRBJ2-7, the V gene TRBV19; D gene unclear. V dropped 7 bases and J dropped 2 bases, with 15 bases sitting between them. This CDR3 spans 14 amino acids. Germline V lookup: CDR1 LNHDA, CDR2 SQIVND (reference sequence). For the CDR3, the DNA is TGTGCCAGTACCTCCCCGGGTACTACCTACGAGCAGTACTTC. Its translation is CASTSPGTTYEQYF.

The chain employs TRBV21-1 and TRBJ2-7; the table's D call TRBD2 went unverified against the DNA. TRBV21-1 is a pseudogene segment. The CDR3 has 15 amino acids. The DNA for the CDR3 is TGTGCCAGCCAACCCAAGACGAGGTTACATTACGAGCAGTACTTC. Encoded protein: CASQPKTRLHYEQYF.

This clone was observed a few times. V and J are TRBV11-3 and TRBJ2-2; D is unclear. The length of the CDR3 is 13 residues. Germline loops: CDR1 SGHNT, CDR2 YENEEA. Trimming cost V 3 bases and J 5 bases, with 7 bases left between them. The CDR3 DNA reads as TGTGCCAGCAGCTTTACGAGAACCGGGGAGCTGTTTTTT. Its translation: CASSFTRTGELFF.

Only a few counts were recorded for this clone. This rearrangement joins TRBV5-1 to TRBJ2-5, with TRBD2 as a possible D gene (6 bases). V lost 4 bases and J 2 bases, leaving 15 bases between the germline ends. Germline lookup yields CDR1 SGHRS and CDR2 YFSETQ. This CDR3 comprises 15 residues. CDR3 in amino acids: CASSLATRSQETQYF. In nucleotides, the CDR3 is TGCGCCAGCAGCCTGGCGACTAGATCACAAGAGACCCAGTACTTC.

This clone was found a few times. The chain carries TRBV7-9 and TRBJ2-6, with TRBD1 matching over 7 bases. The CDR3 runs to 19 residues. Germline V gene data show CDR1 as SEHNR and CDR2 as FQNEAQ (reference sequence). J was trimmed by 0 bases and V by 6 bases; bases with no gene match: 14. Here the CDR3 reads CASRVFFPDRTSGANVLTF. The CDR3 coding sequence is TGTGCCAGCAGAGTATTTTTCCCGGACAGGACCTCTGGGGCCAACGTCCTGACTTTC.